The clone carrying this T cell receptor beta chain was detected once. Germline V gene lookup returns CDR1 SGHRS and CDR2 YFSETQ. This CDR3 comprises 16 residues. Trimming removed 0 bases from V and 1 base from J; junction bases left unmatched: 2. How the authors handled the data: Quantification of nucleated cells was approximated via reference gene primer amplification. Measured with immunoSEQ multiplex PCR; TCRdb has only the in-frame clones, and not every one. The D gene and trimming were derived from the DNA, and the V and J assignments and clone size from that table. The table has under 150,000 clones, roughly 85% seen once. The sample originates from a study of blood T cell repertoires in COVID-19. Study as a whole: The United States, Italy and Spain were the sources of the acute and convalescent COVID-19 samples. Nucleic acid was either cDNA or gDNA, and it came from T cells, B-cell-depleted T cells, or PBMCs.

The chain combines TRBV5-1 with TRBJ2-3; 10 positions match TRBD2. What was sequenced was peripheral blood. This TCR came from a man in his forties with acute or convalescent COVID-19. CDR3: CASSLGLAGGTDTQYF. CDR3 bases: TGCGCCAGCAGCTTGGGGCTAGCGGGGGGCACAGATACGCAGTATTTT.